One sample yielded the 8 T cell receptor beta chains listed below, sequenced in a study of control samples from healthy donors and cancer patients. Using immunoSEQ multiplex PCR, the repertoire was profiled, and TCRdb retains in-frame clones only, with some absent. The sample contains about 130,000 clones, 80% to 95% of which appear only once. Sequencing used blood. Receptors were obtained from a man younger than 30 in good health.

The V call is TRBV11-2, the J call TRBJ1-1; D is possibly TRBD1 (5 bases). V lost 6 bases and J lost 1, with 9 bases in between. Germline CDR1 reads SGHAT; CDR2 reads FQNNGV. The length of the CDR3 is 13 residues. The chain's CDR3 is CASSLDRNTEAFF. The CDR3 DNA follows: TGTGCCAGCAGTCTTGACAGGAACACTGAAGCTTTCTTT.

This chain links TRBV11-2 with TRBJ1-1; tentatively, D is TRBD1 (6 bases). CDR3 length equals 15 residues. Germline-derived CDR1 and CDR2 are SGHAT and FQNNGV. V shed 7 bases and J shed 6 bases, with 21 bases lying between them. The DNA for the CDR3 is TGTGCCAGCAAACCCCGAGGGGGACCGTACCCTGAAGCTTTCTTT. It encodes CASKPRGGPYPEAFF.

The chain employs TRBV5-5 and TRBJ2-2; 8 bases agree with TRBD1. Germline CDR1 and CDR2: SGHKS and YYEKEE (reference sequence). The ends lost 2 bases at V and 4 bases at J; junction bases unmatched: 7. This CDR3 is built from 16 residues. In DNA, the CDR3 is TGTGCCAGCAGCTTTTTCTTTACAGGGGGCACCGGGGAGCTGTTTTTT. The encoded protein is CASSFFFTGGTGELFF.

This chain links TRBV5-1 with TRBJ1-6, with 9 bases lining up with TRBD1. From germline, CDR1 is SGHRS and CDR2 YFSETQ. The CDR3 has 14 residues. Trimming removed 0 bases from V and 8 bases from J; junction bases left unmatched: 0. The CDR3 sequence: CASSLGTGDSPLHF. CDR3 bases: TGCGCCAGCAGCTTGGGGACAGGGGATTCACCCCTCCACTTT. The whole variable domain, remainder taken from reference TRBV5-1 and TRBJ1-6, is KAGVTQTPRYLIKTRGQQVTLSCSPISGHRSVSWYQQTPGQGLQFLFEYFSETQRNKGNFPGRFSGRQFSNSRSEMNVSTLELGDSALYLCASSLGTGDSPLHFGNGTRLTVT.

The chain uses TRBV6-5 and TRBJ1-4; TRBD1 matches 8 bases. V gave up 6 bases and J gave up 8 bases; unmatched junction bases: 5. CDR1 is MNHEY and CDR2 is SVGAGI in the germline V gene. The CDR3 contains 13 residues. CDR3 amino acids: CASRAGGKEKLFF. CDR3 bases: TGTGCCAGCAGGGCAGGGGGCAAGGAAAAACTGTTTTTT.

The chain carries TRBV19 and TRBJ2-7, with D possibly being TRBD1 (5 bases). The CDR3 is made up of 14 amino acids. Per the germline V gene, CDR1 is LNHDA and CDR2 is SQIVND (reference sequence). Trimming stripped 3 bases from V and 3 bases from J, with 12 bases between. CDR3 residues: CASSMGQGSYEQYF. The CDR3 nucleotides read TGTGCCAGTAGTATGGGGCAGGGAAGCTACGAGCAGTACTTC.

This clone was observed at least ten times. The chain links TRBV18 to TRBJ2-7; maybe TRBD2 (5 bases). The ends were cut back, 3 bases at V and 4 bases at J, with 13 bases in the middle. Germline loops: CDR1 KGHSH, CDR2 LQKENI. The CDR3 extends over 14 amino acids. CDR3 sequence reads: CASSPGPPGYEQYF. CDR3 bases: TGTGCCAGCTCACCGGGCCCCCCGGGGTACGAGCAGTACTTC.

This clone was picked up a small number of times. The rearrangement uses TRBV5-1 and TRBJ1-1, with D uncertain. The V end was cut by 0 bases, the J end by 2 bases, with 14 bases between. Germline V gene lookup returns CDR1 SGHRS and CDR2 YFSETQ. The CDR3 extends over 16 amino acids. CDR3 loop: CASSLGSLIRNTEAFF. The CDR3 bases are TGCGCCAGCAGCTTGGGGTCCCTCATCCGAAACACTGAAGCTTTCTTT.